These T cell receptor beta chains were read from a single sample in a study of early T cells in non-severe SARS-CoV-2 infection. TCRdb re-derived calls from the 5' RACE reads in MiXCR, one entry per CDR3 protein. Of approximately 80,000 distinct CDR3 sequences listed, about 11% are singletons. The specimen was whole blood, collected at baseline. These receptors originate from an adult who was a healthcare worker with PCR-confirmed SARS-CoV-2 infection or an uninfected control (not recorded which). Each CDR3 is given with its conserved first and last residue. A D gene is named only where the DNA matches it firmly. Clone size appears in some rows only: once, few, many, or a class for an expanded clone.

clone size | J gene | D gene | V gene | CDR3 DNA | CDR3 protein
few | TRBJ1-1 | . | TRBV5-1 | TGCGCCAGCAGCTTATCATGGCAGAACACTGAAGCTTTCTTT | CASSLSWQNTEAFF
. | TRBJ2-7 | TRBD2 | TRBV7-8 | TGTGCCAGCAGCCTCAGCGGGAGCTACGAGCAGTACTTC | CASSLSGSYEQYF
. | TRBJ1-2 | . | TRBV12-3/TRBV12-4 | TGTGCCAGCATCCGATCAGTGGGCTATGGCTACACCTTC | CASIRSVGYGYTF
. | TRBJ1-1 | . | TRBV19 | TGTGCCAGTAGCCAGGAAATTTTCTCGGGGGAAGCTTTCTTT | CASSQEIFSGEAFF
. | TRBJ2-3 | . | TRBV28 | TGTGCCAGCAGGGGAGCTACAGGGAGGCACCCCACAGATACGCAGTATTTT | CASRGATGRHPTDTQYF
few | TRBJ1-6 | . | TRBV14 | TGTGCCAGCAGCCAATACTTGGGCGTTCATAATTCACCCCTCCACTTT | CASSQYLGVHNSPLHF
few | TRBJ2-7 | TRBD1 | TRBV29-1 | TGCAGCGTAGCCGGGACAGGGGGCCTCCTCCTAACCTACGAGCAGTACTTC | CSVAGTGGLLLTYEQYF
few | TRBJ1-3 | . | TRBV6-5 | TGTGCCAGCAGCCTCGGCCTCTCTACTGGAAACACCATATATTTT | CASSLGLSTGNTIYF
. | TRBJ2-1 | . | TRBV7-3 | TGTGCCAGCAGCTCCCTAGGAGTCGGAGGGGGGCCTCAACGCAATGAGCAGTTCTTC | CASSSLGVGGGPQRNEQFF
. | TRBJ1-5 | . | TRBV28 | TGTGCCGCCAACGAAGGCCCAGGGCCCCAGCATTTT | CAANEGPGPQHF
. | TRBJ2-2 | . | TRBV2 | TGTGCCAGCAGTGAATTAGGGTACACCGGGGAGCTGTTTTTT | CASSELGYTGELFF
. | TRBJ2-2 | . | TRBV7-9 | TGTGCCAGCAGCACTAACAGGGTTCGCACCGGGGAGCTGTTTTTT | CASSTNRVRTGELFF
few | TRBJ1-6 | . | TRBV6-6 | TGTGCCAGCAGTCCAGGGAGGTCACCCCTCCACTTT | CASSPGRSPLHF
. | TRBJ2-3 | . | TRBV5-1 | TGCGCCAGCAGCAGGACGGGGATGGGCACAGATACGCAGTATTTT | CASSRTGMGTDTQYF
. | TRBJ2-7 | . | TRBV29-1 | TGCAGCGTTCGAGAAGGCGAGCAGTACTTC | CSVREGEQYF
few | TRBJ2-1 | . | TRBV29-1 | TGCAGCGTTGATGCGGGGAGGATCTACAATGAGCAGTTCTTC | CSVDAGRIYNEQFF
. | TRBJ2-3 | . | TRBV7-2 | TGTGCCAGCAGCTTAGATAAGCGGTCAACAGATACGCAGTATTTT | CASSLDKRSTDTQYF
few | TRBJ2-7 | TRBD2 | TRBV7-7 | TGTGCCAGCAGCCCCACGGGGGGGGTCGACGAGCAGTACTTC | CASSPTGGVDEQYF
many | TRBJ2-3 | . | TRBV18 | TGTGCCAGCTCACCAGATCGGTACACAGATACGCAGTATTTT | CASSPDRYTDTQYF
. | TRBJ1-2 | . | TRBV6-1 | TGTGCCAGCAGTGATAGGTCCAGGATTGGCTACACCTTC | CASSDRSRIGYTF
many | TRBJ2-3 | TRBD2 | TRBV20-1 | TGCAGTGCCCAGACTAGCGGGGTTAGCACAGATACGCAGTATTTT | CSAQTSGVSTDTQYF
many | TRBJ2-3 | . | TRBV19 | TGTGCCAGTAGTATATCAGATACGCAGTATTTT | CASSISDTQYF
. | TRBJ1-1 | TRBD1 | TRBV28 | TGTGCCAGCAAGCCGGGACAGGGGGTGATGAACACTGAAGCTTTCTTT | CASKPGQGVMNTEAFF
many | TRBJ2-5 | . | TRBV5-1 | TGCGCCAGCAGCTTCGGGACTGGGAAAGAGACCCAGTACTTC | CASSFGTGKETQYF
few | TRBJ2-1 | TRBD2 | TRBV9 | TGTGCCAGCGGGACTAGCGCAAACTACAATGAGCAGTTCTTC | CASGTSANYNEQFF
few | TRBJ2-1 | . | TRBV11-1 | TGTGCCAGCAGCCGCCAGGGGAATGAGCAGTTCTTC | CASSRQGNEQFF
few | TRBJ1-5 | . | TRBV11-2 | TGTGCCAGCAGCAGAGACAGCCGCAATCAGCCCCAGCATTTT | CASSRDSRNQPQHF
. | TRBJ2-1 | . | TRBV6-5 | TGTGCCAGTAGACAGCTCCTCCCATACAATGAGCAGTTCTTC | CASRQLLPYNEQFF
. | TRBJ1-1 | TRBD1 | TRBV12-3/TRBV12-4 | TGTGCCAGCAACACACAGGGGGCGGCTTTCTTT | CASNTQGAAFF
. | TRBJ2-1 | . | TRBV12-3/TRBV12-4 | TGTGCCAGCAGTTCGGGGTTATCCTACAATGAGCAGTTCTTC | CASSSGLSYNEQFF
many | TRBJ2-7 | . | TRBV6-6 | TGTGCCAGCAGTTACGGGGGAATATCCTACGAGCAGTACTTC | CASSYGGISYEQYF
few | TRBJ2-7 | . | TRBV6-5 | TGTGCCAGCAGTTACTCAGGACCCCGCAGCCACGAGCAGTACTTC | CASSYSGPRSHEQYF
few | TRBJ2-2 | . | TRBV19 | TGTGCCAGTAGTATCCCCCGGGCAGGCGAAAACACCGGGGAGCTGTTTTTT | CASSIPRAGENTGELFF
many | TRBJ2-7 | . | TRBV18 | TGTGCCAGCTCACCACTTTCCCCAACCTACCCCTACGAGCAGTACTTC | CASSPLSPTYPYEQYF
many | TRBJ2-2 | . | TRBV10-3 | TGTGCCATCAGCCCTCGGGGGCCAAACACCGGGGAGCTGTTTTTT | CAISPRGPNTGELFF
. | TRBJ2-2 | . | TRBV5-1 | TGCGCCAACAGCTTGCAGACAGCCGCGAACACCGGGGAGCTGTTTTTT | CANSLQTAANTGELFF
many | TRBJ1-4 | . | TRBV6-5 | TGTGCCAGCAGTTACTCTGGTTCTAATAATGAAAAACTGTTTTTT | CASSYSGSNNEKLFF
few | TRBJ2-1 | . | TRBV29-1 | TGCAGCGTTGATGCGTCAGGAGGGGTCAATGAGCAGTTCTTC | CSVDASGGVNEQFF
many | TRBJ2-7 | . | TRBV9 | TGTGCCAGCAGCGCTGGTGGCATCTCCTACGAGCAGTACTTC | CASSAGGISYEQYF
many | TRBJ2-3 | . | TRBV28 | TGTGCCAGCAGTGCCGGCGAAGTAGGCACAGATACGCAGTATTTT | CASSAGEVGTDTQYF
. | TRBJ2-5 | TRBD2 | TRBV28 | TGTGCCAGCAGTTTACTAGCGGGGGGAGATGAGACCCAGTACTTC | CASSLLAGGDETQYF
few | TRBJ2-5 | . | TRBV6-2/TRBV6-3 | TGTGCCAGCAAACCTTCGGGGGGCCCAAAGACCCAGTACTTC | CASKPSGGPKTQYF
few | TRBJ1-1 | . | TRBV12-3/TRBV12-4 | TGTGCCAGCAGAACCAGGACTGAAGCTTTCTTT | CASRTRTEAFF
. | TRBJ2-5 | TRBD2 | TRBV6-1 | TGTGCCAGCAGTGCACTAGCGGGGGACCACGGGCAGACCCAGTACTTC | CASSALAGDHGQTQYF
. | TRBJ1-1 | . | TRBV6-1 | TGTGCCAGCAGTGAAGTGGTATTGGGGGCGTCTGAAGCTTTCTTT | CASSEVVLGASEAFF
. | TRBJ2-1 | TRBD1 | TRBV6-5 | TGTGCCAGCAGTTCTGGACAGGGGGTTTACAATGAGCAGTTCTTC | CASSSGQGVYNEQFF
few | TRBJ2-1 | . | TRBV7-9 | TGTGCCAGCAGCCCCGCCCCCGTTGACAATGAGCAGTTCTTC | CASSPAPVDNEQFF
few | TRBJ2-2 | . | TRBV7-3 | TGTGCCAGCAGCTCTCCTAAGGGGGAGCTGTTTTTT | CASSSPKGELFF
many | TRBJ1-1 | . | TRBV15 | TGTGCCACCAGCAGAGATCGACAAATGAACACTGAAGCTTTCTTT | CATSRDRQMNTEAFF
few | TRBJ1-3 | . | TRBV28 | TGTGCCAGCACTTCTTTTGGGTTCTCTGGAAACACCATATATTTT | CASTSFGFSGNTIYF